The entry that follows covers one T cell receptor beta chain sequence. The germline V gene has CDR1 SGHAT and CDR2 FQNNGV. This CDR3 region has 15 residues. The V and J ends lost 5 bases and 4 bases respectively, with 15 bases between them. This entry comes from a study of blood T cell repertoires in COVID-19. On the study more broadly: Sites in the United States, Italy and Spain provided acute and convalescent COVID-19 samples. T cells, B-cell-depleted T cells, or PBMCs provided the cDNA or gDNA that served as material.

Participants spanned ages 18 to 89 years and resided in 20 to 30 US areas. Participant-reported clinical history was the basis for cohort assignment. TCRdb keeps only in-frame clones here, not all; method: immunoSEQ multiplex PCR. There are under 150,000 clones in the sample; over 80% occur only once, and 6.2% lies in the top ten. The sequence was collected from a woman between 40 and 55 years old who had recovered from COVID-19. The chain is built from TRBV11-2 and TRBJ1-5; D is possibly TRBD1 (6 bases). The sequencing sample was made of PBMCs or T cells enriched from blood (not recorded which). This CDR3 is CASSLDSGINQPQHF. DNA of the CDR3: TGTGCCAGCAGCCTGGACAGCGGAATTAATCAGCCCCAGCATTTT.